Described below is a single T cell receptor beta chain sequence and its context. CDR1 and CDR2 (germline): MGHRA, YSYEKL. J lost 0 bases, V lost 7 bases, and 8 bases had no gene match. This CDR3 has 16 residues. This record comes from a study of control samples from healthy donors and cancer patients. This table comes from immunoSEQ multiplex PCR, and its TCRdb copy is limited to in-frame clones, with some not included. Altogether about 140,000 clones are present, about 85% being singletons, with the ten largest covering roughly 9%. The V and J genes are TRBV4-1 and TRBJ2-3; the match to TRBD2 covers 9 bases. The TCR originated in a woman aged 25 to 39 in good health. The sequencing sample was made of blood. The CDR3 DNA reads TGCGCCAGCACGACCGGGACTAGCATTAGCACAGATACGCAGTATTTT. It specifies CASTTGTSISTDTQYF.